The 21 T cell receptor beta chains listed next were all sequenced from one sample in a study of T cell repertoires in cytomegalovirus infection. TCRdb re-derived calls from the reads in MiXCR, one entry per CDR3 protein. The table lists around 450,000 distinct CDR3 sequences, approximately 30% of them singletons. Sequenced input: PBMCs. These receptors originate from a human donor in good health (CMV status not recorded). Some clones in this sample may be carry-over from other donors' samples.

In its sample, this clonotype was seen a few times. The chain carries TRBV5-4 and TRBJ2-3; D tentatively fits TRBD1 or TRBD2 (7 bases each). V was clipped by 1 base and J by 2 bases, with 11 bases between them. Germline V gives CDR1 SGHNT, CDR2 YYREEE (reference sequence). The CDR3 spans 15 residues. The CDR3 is CASSLQGGITDTQYF. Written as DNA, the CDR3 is TGTGCCAGCAGCTTGCAGGGGGGGATCACAGATACGCAGTATTTT.

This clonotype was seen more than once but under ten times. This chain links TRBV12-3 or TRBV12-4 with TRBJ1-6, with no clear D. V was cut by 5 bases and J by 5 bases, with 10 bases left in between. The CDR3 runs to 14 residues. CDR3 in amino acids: CASSPESHNSPLHF. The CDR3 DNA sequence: TGTGCCAGCAGTCCCGAAAGTCATAATTCACCCCTCCACTTT.

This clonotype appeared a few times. For the CDR3, the DNA is TGTGCCAGCAGTTCCCCAGGACAGGGTAGAGGAACTGAAGCTTTCTTT. Its protein product is CASSSPGQGRGTEAFF. This rearrangement joins TRBV12-3 or TRBV12-4 to TRBJ1-1, with 8 bases identical to TRBD1. The CDR3 is 16 residues long. The junction had 12 bases not matched to a gene; V was cut back by 4 bases and J by 5 bases.

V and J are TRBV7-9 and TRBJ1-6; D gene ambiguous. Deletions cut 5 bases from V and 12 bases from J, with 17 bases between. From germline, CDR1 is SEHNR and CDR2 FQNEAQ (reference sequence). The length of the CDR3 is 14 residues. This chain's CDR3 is CASSPESVIEPLHF. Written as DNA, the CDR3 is TGTGCCAGCAGCCCCGAGTCTGTGATCGAACCCCTCCACTTT.

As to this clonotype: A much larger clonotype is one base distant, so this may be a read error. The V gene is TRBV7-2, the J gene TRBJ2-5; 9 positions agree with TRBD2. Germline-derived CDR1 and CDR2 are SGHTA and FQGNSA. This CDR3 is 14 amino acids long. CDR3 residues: CASSFGLATETQSF. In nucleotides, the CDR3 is TGTGCCAGCAGCTTCGGACTAGCGACTGAGACCCAGTCCTTC.

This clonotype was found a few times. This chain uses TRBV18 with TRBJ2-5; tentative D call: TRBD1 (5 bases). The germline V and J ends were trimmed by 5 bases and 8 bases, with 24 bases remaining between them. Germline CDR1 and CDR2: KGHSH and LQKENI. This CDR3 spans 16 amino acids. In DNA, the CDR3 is TGTGCCAGCTCAATACTGGACATGTCACGTCTCGAAACCCAGTACTTC. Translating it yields CASSILDMSRLETQYF.

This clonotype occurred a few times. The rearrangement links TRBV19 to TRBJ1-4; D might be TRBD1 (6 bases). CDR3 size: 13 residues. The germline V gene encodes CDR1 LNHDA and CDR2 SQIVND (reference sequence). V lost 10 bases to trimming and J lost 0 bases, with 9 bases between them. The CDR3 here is CATRTATNEKLFF. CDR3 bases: TGTGCCACCCGGACAGCAACTAATGAAAAACTGTTTTTT.

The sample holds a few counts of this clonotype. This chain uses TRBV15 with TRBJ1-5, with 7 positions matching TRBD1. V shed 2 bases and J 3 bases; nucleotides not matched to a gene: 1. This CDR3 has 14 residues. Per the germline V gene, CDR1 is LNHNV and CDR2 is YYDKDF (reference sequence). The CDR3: CATSRQGVNQPQHF. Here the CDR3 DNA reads TGTGCCACCAGCAGACAGGGGGTCAATCAGCCCCAGCATTTT.

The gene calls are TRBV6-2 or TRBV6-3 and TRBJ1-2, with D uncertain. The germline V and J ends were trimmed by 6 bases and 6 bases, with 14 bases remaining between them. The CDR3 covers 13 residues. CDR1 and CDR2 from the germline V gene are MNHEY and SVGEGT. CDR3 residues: CASRLVGSHGYTF. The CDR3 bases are TGTGCCAGCAGGCTGGTGGGGAGTCATGGCTACACCTTC.

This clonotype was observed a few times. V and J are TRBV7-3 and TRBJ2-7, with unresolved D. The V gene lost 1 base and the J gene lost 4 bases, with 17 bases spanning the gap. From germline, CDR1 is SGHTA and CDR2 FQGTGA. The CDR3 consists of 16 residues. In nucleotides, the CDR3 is TGTGCCAGCAGCTTAAATTCATGGCAGGCTGGGTACGAGCAGTACTTC. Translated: CASSLNSWQAGYEQYF.

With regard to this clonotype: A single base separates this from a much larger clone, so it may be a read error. This CDR3 reads CASRENQPQHF. The DNA of the CDR3 is TGTGCCAGCCGTGAAAATCAGCCCCAGCATTTT. V usage is TRBV6-1 and J usage is TRBJ1-5, with D hard to call. CDR3 length: 11 amino acids. The V gene's germline CDR1 is MNHNS and CDR2 SASEGT.

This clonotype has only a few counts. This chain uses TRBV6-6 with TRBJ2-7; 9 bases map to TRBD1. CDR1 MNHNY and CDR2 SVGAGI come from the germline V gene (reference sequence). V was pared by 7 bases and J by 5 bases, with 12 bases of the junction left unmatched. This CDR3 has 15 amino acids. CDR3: CASNEPGQGVHEQYF. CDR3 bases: TGTGCCAGCAATGAACCGGGACAGGGCGTCCACGAGCAGTACTTC.

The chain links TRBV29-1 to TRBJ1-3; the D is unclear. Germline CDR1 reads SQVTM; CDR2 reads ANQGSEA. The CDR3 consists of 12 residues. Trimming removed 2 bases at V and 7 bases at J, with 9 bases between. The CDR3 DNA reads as TGCAGCGTTGAAAGTAGGACCAACACCATATATTTT. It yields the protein CSVESRTNTIYF. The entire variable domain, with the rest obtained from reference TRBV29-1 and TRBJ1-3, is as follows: SAVISQKPSRDICQRGTSLTIQCQVDSQVTMMFWYRQQPGQSLTLIATANQGSEATYESGFVIDKFPISRPNLTFSTLTVSNMSPEDSSIYLCSVESRTNTIYFGEGSWLTVV.

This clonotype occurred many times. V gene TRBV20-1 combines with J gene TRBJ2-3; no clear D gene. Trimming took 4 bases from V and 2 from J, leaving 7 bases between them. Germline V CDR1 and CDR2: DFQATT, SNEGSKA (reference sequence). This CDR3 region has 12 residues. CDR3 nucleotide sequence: TGCAGTGCTAACCCCACCACAGATACGCAGTATTTT. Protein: CSANPTTDTQYF.

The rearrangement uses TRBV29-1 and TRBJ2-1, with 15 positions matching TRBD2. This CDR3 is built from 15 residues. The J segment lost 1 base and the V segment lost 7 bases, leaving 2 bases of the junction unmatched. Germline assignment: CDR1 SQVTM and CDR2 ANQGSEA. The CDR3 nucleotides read TGCAGCGCGGGACTAGCGGGGGGATCCTACAATGAGCAGTTCTTC. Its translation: CSAGLAGGSYNEQFF.

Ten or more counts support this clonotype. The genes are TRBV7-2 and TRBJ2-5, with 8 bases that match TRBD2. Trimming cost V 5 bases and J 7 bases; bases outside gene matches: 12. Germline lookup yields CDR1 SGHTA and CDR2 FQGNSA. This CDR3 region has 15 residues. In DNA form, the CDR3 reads TGTGCCAGCAGCGTAAAGGGCGGGGGGCTGGGGACCCAGTACTTC. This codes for CASSVKGGGLGTQYF.

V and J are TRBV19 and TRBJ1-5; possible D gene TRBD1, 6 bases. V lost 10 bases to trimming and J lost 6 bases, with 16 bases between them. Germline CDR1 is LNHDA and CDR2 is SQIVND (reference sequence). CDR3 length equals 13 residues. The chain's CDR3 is CATENRVGQPQHF. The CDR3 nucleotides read TGTGCCACCGAAAACAGGGTCGGTCAGCCCCAGCATTTT. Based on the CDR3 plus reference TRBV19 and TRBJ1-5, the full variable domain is DGGITQSPKYLFRKEGQNVTLSCEQNLNHDAMYWYRQDPGQGLRLIYYSQIVNDFQKGDIAEGYSVSREKKESFPLTVTSAQKNPTAFYLCATENRVGQPQHFGDGTRLSIL.

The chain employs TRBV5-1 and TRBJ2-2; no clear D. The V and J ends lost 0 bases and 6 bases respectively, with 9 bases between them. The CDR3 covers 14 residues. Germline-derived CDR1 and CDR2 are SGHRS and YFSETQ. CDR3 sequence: CASSLGDKSGELFF. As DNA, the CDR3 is TGCGCCAGCAGCTTGGGCGATAAGTCCGGGGAGCTGTTTTTT.

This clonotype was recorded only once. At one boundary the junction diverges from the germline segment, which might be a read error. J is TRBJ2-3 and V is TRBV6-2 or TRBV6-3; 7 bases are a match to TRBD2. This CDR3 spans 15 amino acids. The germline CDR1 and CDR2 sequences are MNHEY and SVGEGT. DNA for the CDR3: TGTGCCCGCAGCAGAGCGGGGAGTGGGAAGGATACGCAGTATTTT. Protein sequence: CARSRAGSGKDTQYF.

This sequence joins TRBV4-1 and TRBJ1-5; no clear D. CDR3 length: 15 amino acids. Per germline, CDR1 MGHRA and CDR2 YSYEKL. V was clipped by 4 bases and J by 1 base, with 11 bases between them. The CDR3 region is CASSLHTGSNQPQHF. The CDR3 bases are TGCGCCAGCAGCCTACACACGGGGAGCAATCAGCCCCAGCATTTT.

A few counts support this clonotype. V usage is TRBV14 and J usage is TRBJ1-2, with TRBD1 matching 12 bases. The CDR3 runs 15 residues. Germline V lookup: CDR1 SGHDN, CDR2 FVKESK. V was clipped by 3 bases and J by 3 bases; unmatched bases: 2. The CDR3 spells CASSQGTGGYYGYTF. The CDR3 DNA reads TGTGCCAGCAGCCAGGGGACAGGGGGCTACTATGGCTACACCTTC. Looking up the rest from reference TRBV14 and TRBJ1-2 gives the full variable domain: EAGVTQFPSHSVIEKGQTVTLRCDPISGHDNLYWYRRVMGKEIKFLLHFVKESKQDESGMPNNRFLAERTGGTYSTLKVQPAELEDSGVYFCASSQGTGGYYGYTFGSGTRLTVV.